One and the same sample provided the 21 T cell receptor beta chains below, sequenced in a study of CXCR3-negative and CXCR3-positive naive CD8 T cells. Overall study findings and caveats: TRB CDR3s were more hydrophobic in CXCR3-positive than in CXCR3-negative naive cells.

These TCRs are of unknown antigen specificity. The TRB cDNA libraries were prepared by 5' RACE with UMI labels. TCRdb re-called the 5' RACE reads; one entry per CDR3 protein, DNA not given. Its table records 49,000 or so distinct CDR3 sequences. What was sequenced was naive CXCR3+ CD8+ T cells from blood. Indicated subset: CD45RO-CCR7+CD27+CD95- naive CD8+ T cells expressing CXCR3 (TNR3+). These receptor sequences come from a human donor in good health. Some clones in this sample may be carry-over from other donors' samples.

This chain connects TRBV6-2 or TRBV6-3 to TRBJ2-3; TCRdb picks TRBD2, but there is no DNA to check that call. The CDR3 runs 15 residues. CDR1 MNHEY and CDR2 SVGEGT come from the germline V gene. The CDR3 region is CASSYVAGLTDTQYF.

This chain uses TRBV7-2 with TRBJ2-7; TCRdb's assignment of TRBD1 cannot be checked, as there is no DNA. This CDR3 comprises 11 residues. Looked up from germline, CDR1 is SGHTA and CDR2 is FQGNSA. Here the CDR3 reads CASSFPGEQYF.

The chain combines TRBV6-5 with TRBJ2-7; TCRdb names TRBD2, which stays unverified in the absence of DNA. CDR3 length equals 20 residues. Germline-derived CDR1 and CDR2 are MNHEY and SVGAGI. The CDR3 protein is CASSYRSHSGLAGGSYEQYF.

The CDR3 loop is CASSQGGTNEKLFF. The genes are TRBV3-1 and TRBJ1-4. This CDR3 has 14 residues. Germline V CDR1 and CDR2: LGHDT, YNNKEL (reference sequence).

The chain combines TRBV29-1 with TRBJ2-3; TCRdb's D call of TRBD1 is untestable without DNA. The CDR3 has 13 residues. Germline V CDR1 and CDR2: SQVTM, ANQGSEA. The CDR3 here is CSVEEGLTDTQYF.

The CDR3 loop reads CASKISGNLQETQYF. The V gene is TRBV7-3, the J gene TRBJ2-5. The CDR3 is 15 residues long. Germline V gene sequence: CDR1 SGHTA, CDR2 FQGTGA. Complete variable domain (other parts from reference TRBV7-3 and TRBJ2-5): GAGVSQTPSNKVTEKGKYVELRCDPISGHTALYWYRQSLGQGPEFLIYFQGTGAADDSGLPNDRFFAVRPEGSVSTLKIQRTERGDSAVYLCASKISGNLQETQYFGPGTRLLVL.

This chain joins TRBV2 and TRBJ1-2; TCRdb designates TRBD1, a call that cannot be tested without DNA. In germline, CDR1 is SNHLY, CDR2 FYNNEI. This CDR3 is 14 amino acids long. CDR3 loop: CATAGQGIIYGYTF. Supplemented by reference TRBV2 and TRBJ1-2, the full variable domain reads EPEVTQTPSHQVTQMGQEVILRCVPISNHLYFYWYRQILGQKVEFLVSFYNNEISEKSEIFDDQFSVERPDGSNFTLKIRSTKLEDSAMYFCATAGQGIIYGYTFGSGTRLTVV.

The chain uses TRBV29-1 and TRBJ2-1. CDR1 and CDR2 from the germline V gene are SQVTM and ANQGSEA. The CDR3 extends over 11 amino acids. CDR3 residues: CSVESKNEQFF.

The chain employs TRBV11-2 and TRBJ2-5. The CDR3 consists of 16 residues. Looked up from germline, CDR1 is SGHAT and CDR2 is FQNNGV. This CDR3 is CASSLDPADPQETQYF.

CDR3 sequence reads: CASSETTGGNQPQHF. The rearrangement links TRBV10-2 to TRBJ1-5; TCRdb returns TRBD1, unconfirmable since there is no DNA. Germline CDR1 is WSHSY and CDR2 is SAAADI. The CDR3 has 15 residues.

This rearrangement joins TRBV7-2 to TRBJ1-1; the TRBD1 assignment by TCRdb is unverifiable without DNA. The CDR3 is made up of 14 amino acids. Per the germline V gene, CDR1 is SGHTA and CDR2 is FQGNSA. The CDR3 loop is CASSPIQGRTEAFF.

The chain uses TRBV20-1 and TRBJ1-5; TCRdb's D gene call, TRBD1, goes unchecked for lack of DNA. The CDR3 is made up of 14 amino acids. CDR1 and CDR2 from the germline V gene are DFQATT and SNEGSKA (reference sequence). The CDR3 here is CSVSKTGDYQPQHF.

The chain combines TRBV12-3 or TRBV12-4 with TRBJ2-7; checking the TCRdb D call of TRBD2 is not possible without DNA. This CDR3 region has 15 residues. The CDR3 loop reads CASSLPTGTASEQYF.

The CDR3 spells CASSLEPGGLATNEQFF. J is TRBJ2-1 and V is TRBV7-2; no DNA is available, so the TRBD2 call from TCRdb remains unchecked. Germline V lookup: CDR1 SGHTA, CDR2 FQGNSA. This CDR3 has 17 amino acids.

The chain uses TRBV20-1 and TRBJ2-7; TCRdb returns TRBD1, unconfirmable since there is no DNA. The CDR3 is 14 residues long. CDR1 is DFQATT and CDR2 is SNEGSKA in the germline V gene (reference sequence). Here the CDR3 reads CSAWDRTIPYEQYF.

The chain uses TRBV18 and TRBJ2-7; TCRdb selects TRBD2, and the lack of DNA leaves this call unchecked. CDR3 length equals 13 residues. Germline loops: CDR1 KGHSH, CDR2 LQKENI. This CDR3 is CASSPEAEYEQYF.

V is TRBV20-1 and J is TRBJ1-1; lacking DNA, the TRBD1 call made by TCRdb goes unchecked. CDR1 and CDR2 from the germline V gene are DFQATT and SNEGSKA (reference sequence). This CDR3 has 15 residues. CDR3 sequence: CSANGAQVTNTEAFF.

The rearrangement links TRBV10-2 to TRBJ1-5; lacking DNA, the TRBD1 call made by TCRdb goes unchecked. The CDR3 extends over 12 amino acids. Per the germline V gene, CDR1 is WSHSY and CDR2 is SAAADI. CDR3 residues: CGTGDGNQPQHF.

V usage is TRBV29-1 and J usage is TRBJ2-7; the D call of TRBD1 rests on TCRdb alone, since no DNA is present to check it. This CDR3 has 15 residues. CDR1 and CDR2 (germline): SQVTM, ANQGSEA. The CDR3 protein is CSVEDRRGFGYEQYF.

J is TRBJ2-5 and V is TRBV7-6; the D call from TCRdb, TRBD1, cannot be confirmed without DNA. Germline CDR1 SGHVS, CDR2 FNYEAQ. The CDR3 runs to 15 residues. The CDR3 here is CASSSGTGNQETQYF.

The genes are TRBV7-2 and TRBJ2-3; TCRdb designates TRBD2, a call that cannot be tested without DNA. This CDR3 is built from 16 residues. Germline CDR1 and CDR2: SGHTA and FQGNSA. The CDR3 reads CASSLVTRGATDTQYF. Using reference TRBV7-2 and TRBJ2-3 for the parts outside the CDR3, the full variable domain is GAGVSQSPSNKVTEKGKDVELRCDPISGHTALYWYRQSLGQGLEFLIYFQGNSAPDKSGLPSDRFSAERTGGSVSTLTIQRTQQEDSAVYLCASSLVTRGATDTQYFGPGTRLTVL.